These T cell receptor beta chains were read from a single sample in a study of T cells in Graves' hyperthyroidism and ophthalmopathy. Using its own MiXCR run on the multiplex PCR reads, TCRdb lists one record per CDR3 protein. The repertoire includes a few hundred thousand distinct CDR3 sequences, 14% to 15% of them detected once, and 32% sits in the top ten. The sequenced sample was blood. All receptors come from a woman in her twenties or thirties with Graves' hyperthyroidism. CDR3s include the opening cysteine and the closing phenylalanine or tryptophan. D genes are given only for firm matches. The size field is filled for only some rows; it gives once, few, many or a size class.

CDR3 length	V gene	clone size	J gene	D gene	CDR3 protein	CDR3 DNA
16	TRBV5-5	-	TRBJ2-2	TRBD2	CASSLARTSGTGELFF	TGTGCCAGCAGCCTCGCCCGGACTAGCGGGACCGGGGAGCTGTTTTTT
15	TRBV7-8	many	TRBJ2-1	TRBD2	CASSLSGSNGNEQFF	TGTGCCAGCAGCTTGAGCGGGAGTAACGGCAATGAGCAGTTCTTC
14	TRBV2	many	TRBJ1-5	-	CASSSDSFNQPQHF	TGTGCCAGCAGCTCCGACAGCTTCAATCAGCCCCAGCATTTT
15	TRBV19	-	TRBJ2-5	TRBD2	CASTASGTLGETQYF	TGTGCCAGTACCGCTAGCGGGACCCTGGGAGAGACCCAGTACTTC
13	TRBV2	few	TRBJ2-1	TRBD2	CASSRGEINEQFF	TGTGCCAGCAGTCGGGGGGAAATCAATGAGCAGTTCTTC
11	TRBV7-9	many	TRBJ2-2	-	CAPRDTGELFF	TGTGCCCCCCGGGATACCGGGGAGCTGTTTTTT
11	TRBV27	-	TRBJ1-1	TRBD1	CASSTGDKAFF	TGTGCCAGCAGTACAGGGGACAAGGCTTTCTTT
15	TRBV5-1	-	TRBJ2-1	TRBD1	CASSLGQGAFDEQFF	TGCGCCAGCAGCTTGGGTCAGGGGGCTTTTGATGAGCAGTTCTTC
14	TRBV27	many	TRBJ1-1	TRBD1	CASSLGTGYTEAFF	TGTGCCAGCAGTCTAGGGACAGGCTACACTGAAGCTTTCTTT
13	TRBV14	few	TRBJ2-1	TRBD1	CASSRQQGLEQFF	TGTGCCAGCAGCCGACAACAGGGGCTAGAGCAGTTCTTC